This entry concerns a single T cell receptor beta chain. Its cognate antigen is unknown. A read error may account for a junction end that differs from germline. A multiplex PCR was run with 60 Vbeta primers and 13 Jbeta primers. Profiling relied on immunoSEQ multiplex PCR, and the TCRdb table lists in-frame clones only, not all of them. The table lists over 80,000 clones. The data are from a study of cytomegalovirus exposure and HLA in healthy donors. Findings and caveats of the study: Most TCR sequences were uncommon, yet certain public TCRs appeared in many donors.

When sampled, the donors appeared nominally healthy, though they likely had unrecorded immune exposures. From germline, CDR1 is GTSNPN and CDR2 SVGIG (reference sequence). The CDR3 runs 14 residues. The material sequenced was PBMCs. This chain uses TRBV30 with TRBJ1-1; a weak D match, TRBD1 (6 bases). The TCR was taken from a girl aged 10 to 17 in good health and CMV-seropositive. CDR3 in DNA: TGTGCCTGGAGTGGATGGACAGAGAACACTGAAGATTTCTTT. It specifies CAWSGWTENTEDFF.